The 20 T cell receptor beta chains below were found in one sample sequenced in a study of cytomegalovirus exposure and HLA in healthy donors. Libraries were prepared by immunoSEQ multiplex PCR; TCRdb keeps only in-frame clonotypes and omits some of them. In the table there are under 95,000 clones, over 85% of which are singletons. The sequenced sample consisted of PBMCs. The receptors come from a woman under 30 in good health and CMV-seronegative.

V and J are TRBV25-1 and TRBJ2-5; TRBD2 agrees at 10 bases. Trimming removed 9 bases from V and 11 bases from J; junction bases left unmatched: 15. Germline V CDR1 and CDR2: MGHDK, SYGVNS. This CDR3 contains 14 residues. CDR3 residues: CASGASGGAPSQYF. The CDR3 region has the DNA TGTGCCAGTGGGGCAAGCGGGGGGGCCCCTTCGCAGTACTTC. The full variable domain, in which reference TRBV25-1 and TRBJ2-5 provide the parts outside the CDR3, is EADIYQTPRYLVIGTGKKITLECSQTMGHDKMYWYQQDPGMELHLIHYSYGVNSTEKGDLSSESTVSRIRTEHFPLTLESARPSHTSQYLCASGASGGAPSQYFGPGTRLLVL.

This clone was seen once. Other DNA sequences in this specimen translate into the identical CDR3. This rearrangement joins TRBV19 to TRBJ2-7; 12 bases match TRBD2. This CDR3 has 13 amino acids. J was trimmed by 3 bases and V by 9 bases; bases with no gene match: 3. Per the germline V gene, CDR1 is LNHDA and CDR2 is SQIVND (reference sequence). The DNA for the CDR3 is TGTGCCAGCAGACTAGCGGGAGACTACGAGCAGTACTTC. Translation gives CASRLAGDYEQYF.

The genes are TRBV11-2 and TRBJ2-2; maybe TRBD2 (6 bases). CDR1 SGHAT and CDR2 FQNNGV come from the germline V gene. This CDR3 contains 18 residues. V lost 0 bases, J lost 4 bases, and 18 bases lay in between. The CDR3 spells CASSLDHRRDRRTGELFF. Written as DNA, the CDR3 is TGTGCCAGCAGCTTAGATCACAGGAGGGATCGACGCACCGGGGAGCTGTTTTTT.

The chain is built from TRBV10-1 and TRBJ2-3, with D possibly being TRBD2 (7 bases). The germline gives CDR1 WNHNN, CDR2 SYGVQD (reference sequence). V shed 2 bases and J shed 2 bases, with 20 bases lying between them. This CDR3 comprises 18 residues. CDR3 residues: CASSEVAGASLNTDTQYF. The CDR3 DNA sequence: TGCGCCAGCAGTGAGGTTGCGGGGGCGTCCCTAAACACAGATACGCAGTATTTT.

In its sample, this clone was seen once. DNA for the CDR3: TGTGCCAGCAGCCAAGGGAGCGCCACCTCCTACGAGCAGTACTTC. Translation: CASSQGSATSYEQYF. The gene calls are TRBV4-2 and TRBJ2-7; the D is unclear. The V and J ends lost 1 base and 0 bases respectively, with 10 bases between them. This CDR3 contains 15 residues. In germline, CDR1 is LGHNA, CDR2 YNFKEQ.

J is TRBJ1-2 and V is TRBV27; 10 bases agree with TRBD1. The CDR3 consists of 13 residues. Losses at the gene ends were 6 bases for V and 4 bases for J; bases not matched to a gene: 2. The germline V gene encodes CDR1 MNHEY and CDR2 SMNVEV (reference sequence). The CDR3 region is CASRGTGAYGYTF. CDR3 DNA: TGTGCCAGCAGAGGGACAGGGGCCTATGGCTACACCTTC.

This chain links TRBV9 with TRBJ2-7, with 7 bases that match TRBD1. This CDR3 spans 16 amino acids. The junction had 10 bases not matched to a gene; V was cut back by 4 bases and J by 0 bases. Germline values: CDR1 SGDLS, CDR2 YYNGEE. The CDR3 sequence is CASSLSGTASSYEQYF. CDR3 bases: TGTGCCAGCAGCTTATCCGGGACAGCAAGCTCCTACGAGCAGTACTTC.

V gene TRBV19 combines with J gene TRBJ1-5; D call uncertain. Trimming shortened V by 5 bases and J by 7 bases, and 15 bases separated the two germline ends. Germline lookup yields CDR1 LNHDA and CDR2 SQIVND (reference sequence). The CDR3 totals 14 residues. The CDR3: CASSSRAGNQPQHF. The CDR3 DNA is TGTGCCAGTAGTTCAAGGGCGGGGAACCAGCCCCAGCATTTT.

This chain links TRBV5-5 with TRBJ1-1; D may be TRBD1 (6 bases). Trimming took 0 bases from V and 0 from J, leaving 15 bases between them. Germline CDR1 is SGHKS and CDR2 is YYEKEE (reference sequence). The CDR3 length is 17 residues. In DNA form, the CDR3 reads TGTGCCAGCAGCTTGGTTGGGTTGCAGGGGATGAACACTGAAGCTTTCTTT. This translates into CASSLVGLQGMNTEAFF.

This chain uses TRBV27 with TRBJ1-5; 10 nucleotides align to TRBD1. The CDR3 has 14 residues. Germline loops: CDR1 MNHEY, CDR2 SMNVEV (reference sequence). J gave up 7 bases and V 4 bases, and 4 bases lay outside the gene matches. For the CDR3, the DNA is TGTGCCAGCAGTTCCTGGGACAGGGGACAGCCCCAGCATTTT. This sequence encodes CASSSWDRGQPQHF.

The chain carries TRBV19 and TRBJ2-1, with 7 positions matching TRBD2. CDR1 LNHDA and CDR2 SQIVND come from the germline V gene (reference sequence). Trimming removed 3 bases from V and 8 bases from J; junction bases left unmatched: 16. The CDR3 length is 17 residues. Here the CDR3 DNA reads TGTGCCAGTAGTATTTTCTTAAGGACTAGTAATTTCGATGAGCAGTTCTTC. Its translation is CASSIFLRTSNFDEQFF.

The chain uses TRBV5-1 and TRBJ2-3; D gene uncertain. Deletions cut 0 bases from V and 4 bases from J, with 9 bases between. Germline V gene lookup returns CDR1 SGHRS and CDR2 YFSETQ. The CDR3 runs to 14 residues. CDR3 DNA sequence: TGCGCCAGCAGCTTGGTGCTGGGCTCAGATACGCAGTATTTT. This gives the protein CASSLVLGSDTQYF.

This clone came up once. The chain carries TRBV6-4 and TRBJ2-1; the match to TRBD2 covers 11 bases. In germline, CDR1 is MRHNA, CDR2 SNTAGT. Trimming cost V 3 bases and J 7 bases; bases outside gene matches: 5. The CDR3 spans 15 residues. CDR3 amino acids: CASSEIAGGQNEQFF. The DNA for the CDR3 is TGTGCCAGCAGTGAAATAGCGGGGGGGCAGAATGAGCAGTTCTTC.

Points on this clone: The sample carries other DNA sequences with the same CDR3. The CDR3 loop reads CASSLGLEWEQYF. The CDR3 nucleotides are TGTGCCAGCAGCTTAGGGCTAGAATGGGAGCAGTACTTC. The chain carries TRBV11-2 and TRBJ2-7; D is unclear. This CDR3 has 13 amino acids. The germline V and J ends were trimmed by 1 base and 7 bases, with 11 bases remaining between them. Germline V lookup: CDR1 SGHAT, CDR2 FQNNGV.

This clone occurred a few times. CDR3 residues: CASSLGTGGLGLFF. The CDR3 nucleotides read TGTGCCAGCAGCTTAGGGACAGGCGGTTTGGGACTGTTTTTT. This chain links TRBV5-6 with TRBJ1-4; 8 nucleotides match TRBD1. The CDR3 totals 14 residues. Germline loops: CDR1 SGHDT, CDR2 YYEEEE. J gave up 13 bases and V 2 bases, and 10 bases lay outside the gene matches.

The chain combines TRBV6-6 with TRBJ1-6; 7 nucleotides align to TRBD1. V lost 2 bases and J lost 11; bases outside the gene matches: 9. The CDR3 has 15 residues. Germline CDR1 is MNHNY and CDR2 is SVGAGI (reference sequence). CDR3 nucleotides: TGTGCCAGCAGTTACGTAACAGGGGCATTTGCACCCCTCCACTTT. It specifies CASSYVTGAFAPLHF.

This sequence joins TRBV19 and TRBJ1-3; TRBD1 is a possible D gene (6 bases). Germline CDR1 is LNHDA and CDR2 is SQIVND (reference sequence). The V end lost 5 bases, the J end lost 0 bases, and 17 bases lay between the germline ends. The CDR3 is made up of 17 amino acids. In DNA, the CDR3 is TGTGCCAGTAGTCCCAGCCCGACAGGAGACTCTGGAAACACCATATATTTT. Translated: CASSPSPTGDSGNTIYF.

The chain links TRBV10-3 to TRBJ1-1; 7 positions agree with TRBD1. J gave up 3 bases and V 9 bases, and 7 bases lay outside the gene matches. Germline loops: CDR1 ENHRY, CDR2 SYGVKD. The CDR3 length is 13 residues. CDR3 region: CAITGEVDTEAFF. The CDR3 DNA reads as TGTGCCATAACAGGGGAGGTCGACACTGAAGCTTTCTTT.

The V gene is TRBV15, the J gene TRBJ1-2; TRBD1 agrees at 8 bases. The germline V gene has CDR1 LNHNV and CDR2 YYDKDF (reference sequence). The CDR3 totals 15 residues. V trimming: 0 bases; J trimming: 2 bases; junction bases outside the gene matches: 2. The CDR3 protein is CATSREDRANYGYTF. The DNA for the CDR3 is TGTGCCACCAGCAGAGAGGACAGGGCCAACTATGGCTACACCTTC.

This clone was counted once. The chain combines TRBV7-8 with TRBJ2-3; perhaps TRBD2 as D (6 bases). V lost 6 bases and J lost 6, with 22 bases in between. Germline CDR1 is SGHVS and CDR2 is FQNEAQ. The CDR3 loop spans 16 amino acids. In nucleotides, the CDR3 is TGTGCCAGCAGTTTAATGGTCGGGACTCTCCCGGATACGCAGTATTTT. Translated: CASSLMVGTLPDTQYF. The full variable domain, completed using reference TRBV7-8 and TRBJ2-3, is GAGVSQSPRYKVAKRGQDVALRCDPISGHVSLFWYQQALGQGPEFLTYFQNEAQLDKSGLPSDRFFAERPEGSVSTLKIQRTQQEDSAVYLCASSLMVGTLPDTQYFGPGTRLTVL.